This T cell receptor beta chain was obtained from a study of shared clonotypes between healthy human individuals. CD45RO-negative, CCR7-positively selected cells formed the naive CD8 fraction, excluding terminally differentiated effector memory CD45RA+ cells. Profiling relied on immunoSEQ multiplex PCR, and the TCRdb table lists in-frame clones only, not all of them. This sample carries hundreds of thousands of clones, 95% to 96% of them seen once, and the ten largest clones take 0.11%. The CDR3 totals 13 residues. The germline V and J ends were trimmed by 2 bases and 3 bases, with 8 bases remaining between them. The germline V gene has CDR1 GTSNPN and CDR2 SVGIG (reference sequence). This clone was counted between two and nine times.

The receptor's source is a woman younger than 45 in good health. V is TRBV30 and J is TRBJ1-5; D might be TRBD1 (5 bases). Material: naive CD8+ T cells sorted from blood. The chain's CDR3 is CAWSQGFNQPQHF. The DNA for the CDR3 is TGTGCCTGGAGTCAGGGATTCAATCAGCCCCAGCATTTT.